The 10 T cell receptor beta chains in this list originate from one sample, sequenced in a study of T cells in Graves' hyperthyroidism and ophthalmopathy. The source material, RNA transcripts, was used to amplify TCR beta CDR3 regions. In the first-round RT-PCR of the TCR CDR3, the HTBI primer set was used. TCRdb used MiXCR to reprocess the multiplex PCR reads, holding one entry per CDR3 protein. The data contain about 360,000 distinct CDR3 sequences, around 13% of them singletons. Sequencing was performed on blood. The origin of the receptors is a young woman with Graves' hyperthyroidism.

The table lists this clonotype with many counts. The CDR3: CASSLELDLNSYNEQFF. CDR3 coding DNA: TGTGCCAGCAGCTTAGAACTAGACTTAAACTCCTACAATGAGCAGTTCTTC. The rearrangement uses TRBV11-2 and TRBJ2-1; D perhaps matches TRBD2 (5 bases). This CDR3 is 17 amino acids long. The V gene lost 0 bases and the J gene lost 0 bases, with 12 bases spanning the gap. Looked up from germline, CDR1 is SGHAT and CDR2 is FQNNGV.

Details on this clonotype: The limits of the CDR3 on the DNA are not certain, so only TCRdb's listed CDR3 is given. The chain uses TRBV12-3 or TRBV12-4 and TRBJ2-2; the table's D gene call, TRBD1, was not cross checked with the DNA. The CDR3 has 18 residues if both end residues are counted. CDR3 region: CASRPGQGAGSTPGSCFF.

This clonotype was detected many times. The chain has TRBV2 and TRBJ2-7, with no clear D. The length of the CDR3 is 13 residues. The germline CDR1 and CDR2 sequences are SNHLY and FYNNEI. V was pared by 4 bases and J by 6 bases, with 13 bases between. CDR3 coding DNA: TGTGCCAGCAGTGGGCCGATAAACGGCGAGCAGTACTTC. This sequence encodes CASSGPINGEQYF.

This clonotype has at least ten counts. V usage is TRBV15 and J usage is TRBJ1-1; D possibly corresponds to TRBD1 (5 bases). Germline assignment: CDR1 LNHNV and CDR2 YYDKDF (reference sequence). V gave up 9 bases and J gave up 6 bases, with 14 bases separating them. The CDR3 totals 12 residues. For the CDR3, the DNA is TGTGCCACGCAGGGATCGGTCGCTGAAGCTTTCTTT. It specifies CATQGSVAEAFF.

V usage is TRBV3-1 and J usage is TRBJ2-7; D is perhaps TRBD2 (5 bases). Germline V gene data show CDR1 as LGHDT and CDR2 as YNNKEL (reference sequence). The V end was cut by 0 bases, the J end by 0 bases, with 6 bases between. The CDR3 is 14 amino acids. The chain's CDR3 is CASSQEGSSYEQYF. CDR3 bases: TGTGCCAGCAGCCAAGAAGGGAGCTCCTACGAGCAGTACTTC.

This clonotype was seen a few times. V and J are TRBV6-2 or TRBV6-3 and TRBJ1-1; D gene ambiguous. There are 15 residues in the CDR3. Deletions cut 2 bases from V and 5 bases from J, with 15 bases between. In germline, CDR1 is MNHEY, CDR2 SVGEGT. The CDR3 region has the DNA TGTGCCAGCAGTTACGCGGCTTCGGGAGGTACTGAAGCTTTCTTT. This sequence encodes CASSYAASGGTEAFF.

The chain couples TRBV5-1 to TRBJ1-3, with a possible D match to TRBD1 (6 bases). Germline V gives CDR1 SGHRS, CDR2 YFSETQ. This CDR3 contains 16 residues. V lost 7 bases, J lost 0 bases, and 17 bases lay in between. The CDR3 DNA reads as TGCGCCAGCGCCCCAGGGGTCTTACACTCTGGAAACACCATATATTTT. Translation: CASAPGVLHSGNTIYF.

This clonotype was seen only a few times. The CDR3 spells CASSAQSGQPQHF. The DNA of the CDR3 is TGTGCCAGTAGTGCGCAAAGCGGGCAGCCCCAGCATTTT. The chain has TRBV19 and TRBJ1-5; D unresolved. With 5 bases removed from V and 7 bases from J, the gap between germline ends came to 12 bases. CDR1 is LNHDA and CDR2 is SQIVND in the germline V gene (reference sequence). The CDR3 is made up of 13 amino acids.

This clonotype was seen ten or more times. This rearrangement joins TRBV27 to TRBJ2-1; 8 nucleotides align to TRBD2. CDR3 length: 15 residues. V lost 7 bases and J lost 0; bases outside the gene matches: 5. CDR1 is MNHEY, CDR2 SMNVEV, per germline (reference sequence). The CDR3 nucleotides are TGTGCCAGCACCGAGCGGGGGTACTCCTACAATGAGCAGTTCTTC. It is translated as CASTERGYSYNEQFF.

This clonotype occurred many times. This sequence joins TRBV2 and TRBJ1-6; D unclear. The V end lost 3 bases, the J end lost 0 bases, and 6 bases lay between the germline ends. In germline, CDR1 is SNHLY, CDR2 FYNNEI. The CDR3 consists of 15 residues. The CDR3 spells CASSDHSSYNSPLHF. DNA for the CDR3: TGTGCCAGCAGTGATCACAGCTCCTATAATTCACCCCTCCACTTT.